This T cell receptor (beta chain) was documented in a study of T cells after yellow fever vaccination. In the study overall: The authors prepared low-cell-number fractions using SMART-Seq v4 Ultra Low Input.

Germline V gene sequence: CDR1 ENHRY, CDR2 SYGVKD. Trimming took 0 bases from V and 1 from J, leaving 10 bases between them. The length of the CDR3 is 15 residues. Overall study results and limits: High-abundance clonotypes from the bulk population could contaminate FACS-sorted repertoires. Clonotypes found in both CD4 and CD8 compartments made up a small share.

This clonotype occurred a few times. Its matching antigen is unknown. UMIs and a universal primer site were added when TCR cDNA was made by 5'RACE template switching. TCRdb redid the calling of the 5' RACE reads with MiXCR, one entry per CDR3 protein. The table has about 580,000 distinct CDR3 sequences, roughly 17% seen once. Sequencing was performed on PBMCs, taken less than 6 days after the first yellow fever vaccination. The clonotype comes from a man aged 18 to 29 who received the YFV17D yellow fever vaccine. The V and J genes are TRBV10-3 and TRBJ2-7; D is ambiguous. The CDR3 nucleotides read TGTGCCATCAGTGAGTCTAAGTTGATTTCCTACGAGCAGTACTTC. Translated: CAISESKLISYEQYF.